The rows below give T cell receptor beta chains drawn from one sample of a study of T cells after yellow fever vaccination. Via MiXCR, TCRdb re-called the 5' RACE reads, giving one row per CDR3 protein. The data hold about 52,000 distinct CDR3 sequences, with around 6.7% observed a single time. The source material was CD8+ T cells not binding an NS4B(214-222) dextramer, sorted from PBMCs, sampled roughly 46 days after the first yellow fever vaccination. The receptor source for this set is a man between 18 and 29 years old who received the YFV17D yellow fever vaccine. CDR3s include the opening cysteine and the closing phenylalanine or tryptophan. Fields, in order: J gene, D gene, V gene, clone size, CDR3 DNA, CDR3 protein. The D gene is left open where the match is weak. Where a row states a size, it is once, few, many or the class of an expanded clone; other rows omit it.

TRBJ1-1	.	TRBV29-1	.	TGCAGCGTTACAACCCCGGGCCACACTGAAGCTTTCTTT	CSVTTPGHTEAFF
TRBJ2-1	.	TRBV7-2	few	TGTGCCAGCAGCGCCCTTGCTGGGACCGCAACCTACAATGAGCAGTTCTTC	CASSALAGTATYNEQFF
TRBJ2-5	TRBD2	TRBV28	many	TGTGCCAGCAGTTTCGGGAGGGACCAAGAGACCCAGTACTTC	CASSFGRDQETQYF
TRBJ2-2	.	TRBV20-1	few	TGCAGTGCTAGACTCCTCGGTGGCACCGGGGAGCTGTTTTTT	CSARLLGGTGELFF
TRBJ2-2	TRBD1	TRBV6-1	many	TGTGCCAGCAGACTCCCGGACAGGGACACCGGGGAGCTGTTTTTT	CASRLPDRDTGELFF
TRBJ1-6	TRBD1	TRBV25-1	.	TGTGCCAGCAGTGGACAGGGGGATAATTCACCCCTCCACTTT	CASSGQGDNSPLHF
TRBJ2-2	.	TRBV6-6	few	TGTGCCAGCAGTTACTATTCCACCGGGGAGCTGTTTTTT	CASSYYSTGELFF
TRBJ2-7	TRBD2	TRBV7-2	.	TGTGCCAGCAGCTTAGTAGCGGGGGGCCCCACCTACGAGCAGTACTTC	CASSLVAGGPTYEQYF
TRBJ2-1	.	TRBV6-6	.	TGTGCCTCCAGCCCGGGTTGGATCGATGAGCAGTTCTTC	CASSPGWIDEQFF
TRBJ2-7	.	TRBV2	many	TGTGCCAGCACCTCATTGGACAGTCTCCCCTACGAGCAGTACTTC	CASTSLDSLPYEQYF
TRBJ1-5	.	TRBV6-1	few	TGTGCCAGCACCATCGGGCGGGGGAATCAGCCCCAGCATTTT	CASTIGRGNQPQHF
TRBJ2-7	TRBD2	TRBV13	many	TGTGCCAGCAGCTTAGGAATTGGGACTAGCGGTTACGAGCAGTACTTC	CASSLGIGTSGYEQYF
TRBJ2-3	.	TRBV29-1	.	TGCAGCGTTTCTACAGGGATGTCAGATACGCAGTATTTT	CSVSTGMSDTQYF
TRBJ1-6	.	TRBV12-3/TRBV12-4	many	TGTGCCAGCAGCATCGGACGGGTAGCACCCCTCCACTTT	CASSIGRVAPLHF
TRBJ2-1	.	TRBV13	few	TGTGCCAGCAGCACCGGGACTGTATACAATGAGCAGTTCTTC	CASSTGTVYNEQFF
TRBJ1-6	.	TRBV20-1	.	TGCAGTGCTAGAGTAGGGGGGGCGGACAATTCACCCCTCCACTTT	CSARVGGADNSPLHF
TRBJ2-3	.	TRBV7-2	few	TGTGCCAGCAGCTTAGCATGGCAGGGCGCAGATACGCAGTATTTT	CASSLAWQGADTQYF
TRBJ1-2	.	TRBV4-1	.	TGCGCCAGCAGCCAAGCCCCGGCGAACTATGGCTACACCTTC	CASSQAPANYGYTF
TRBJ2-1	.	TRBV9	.	TGTGCCAGCAGCGGGGGGTCAGCTTACAATGAGCAGTTCTTC	CASSGGSAYNEQFF
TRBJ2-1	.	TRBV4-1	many	TGCGCCAGCAGCCACTTCGTCGGCACCAACAATGAGCAGTTCTTC	CASSHFVGTNNEQFF
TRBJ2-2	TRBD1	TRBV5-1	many	TGCGCCAGCAGCTTGGGACAGGGTGTCAGCGGCGAGCTGTTTTTT	CASSLGQGVSGELFF
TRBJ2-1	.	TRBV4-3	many	TGCGCCAGCAGCCCCTACACGGGAGACTGGGAGCAGTTCTTC	CASSPYTGDWEQFF
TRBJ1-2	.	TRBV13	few	TGTGCCAGCAGCTGGAGGGGCAGACCTAACTATGGCTACACCTTC	CASSWRGRPNYGYTF
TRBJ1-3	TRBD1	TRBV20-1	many	TGCAGTGCGAACAGGGGGCCAGGAAACACCATATATTTT	CSANRGPGNTIYF